A selection of T cell receptor beta chains follows, all from one sample in a study of PD-1 blockade in classical Hodgkin lymphoma. Sequencing was performed with immunoSEQ multiplex PCR; in TCRdb, only in-frame clones are kept and a portion is missing. The sample has some 15,000 clones, about 90% seen once. Sample: CD4+ T cells from blood, taken before the fourth cycle of nivolumab. All receptors derive from a human donor with classical Hodgkin lymphoma. Each CDR3 is given with its conserved first and last residue. D genes are given only for firm matches. Rows give clone size only sometimes, using once, few, many, or a class for an expanded clone.

V	size	J	D	CDR3	DNA
TRBV2	.	TRBJ2-5	.	CASRALGAGQETQYF	TGTGCCAGCAGGGCACTAGGGGCAGGCCAAGAGACCCAGTACTTC
TRBV29-1	.	TRBJ2-5	.	CSVQRGRQETQYF	TGCAGCGTTCAGAGGGGACGGCAAGAGACCCAGTACTTC
TRBV6-1	.	TRBJ1-6	.	CASVGGGGNNSPLHF	TGTGCCAGCGTGGGCGGGGGGGGAAACAATTCACCCCTCCACTTT
TRBV5-4	.	TRBJ2-7	TRBD1	CASSTPDRAYYEQYF	TGTGCCAGCAGCACTCCGGACAGGGCCTACTACGAGCAGTACTTC
TRBV7-2	.	TRBJ2-7	.	CASSLGHNSYEQYF	TGTGCCAGCAGCCTGGGACATAACTCCTACGAGCAGTACTTC
TRBV7-2	.	TRBJ1-1	.	CASSGRGYTEAFF	TGTGCCAGCAGCGGTCGGGGCTACACTGAAGCTTTCTTT
TRBV6-1	.	TRBJ2-1	TRBD1	CASRRQGAHHEQFF	TGTGCCAGCAGAAGACAGGGGGCGCATCATGAGCAGTTCTTC
TRBV2	.	TRBJ2-5	TRBD2	CASSLAGGPVTQYF	TGTGCCAGCAGTCTAGCGGGGGGGCCGGTGACCCAGTACTTC
TRBV5-1	once	TRBJ2-5	.	CASSRPRDTQYF	TGCGCCAGCAGCCGCCCCAGGGATACCCAGTACTTC
TRBV19	.	TRBJ2-7	TRBD1	CASSGTGVISEQYF	TGTGCCAGTAGCGGGACAGGGGTTATATCCGAGCAGTACTTC
TRBV27	.	TRBJ2-7	.	CASTTPGNQYEQYF	TGTGCCAGCACCACGCCGGGTAACCAATACGAGCAGTACTTC
TRBV28	few	TRBJ2-3	.	CASSLSRERYF	TGTGCCAGCAGTTTGTCCAGGGAGCGGTATTTT
TRBV28	few	TRBJ1-2	.	CASSYPSGGADYGYTF	TGTGCCAGCAGTTACCCCAGCGGGGGCGCGGACTATGGCTACACCTTC
TRBV4-3	.	TRBJ2-7	TRBD1	CASSLGTDFYEQYF	TGCGCCAGCAGCCTAGGGACAGACTTCTACGAGCAGTACTTC
TRBV4-3	few	TRBJ2-7	.	CASSQNRLPGEQYF	TGCGCCAGCAGCCAGAACAGGCTCCCGGGCGAGCAGTACTTC
TRBV6-6	.	TRBJ2-2	.	CASSYSSSWEPGELFF	TGTGCCAGCAGTTACAGCTCATCCTGGGAACCCGGGGAGCTGTTTTTT
TRBV29-1	once	TRBJ2-3	TRBD2	CSVDQSGGIDTQYF	TGCAGCGTTGACCAATCGGGAGGGATAGATACGCAGTATTTT
TRBV27	.	TRBJ2-5	TRBD1	CASSLDRAPQETQYF	TGTGCCAGCAGTTTAGACAGGGCCCCACAAGAGACCCAGTACTTC
TRBV10-2	.	TRBJ2-5	.	CASSATQETQYF	TGCGCCAGCAGCGCAACTCAAGAGACCCAGTACTTC
TRBV5-1	once	TRBJ2-7	TRBD2	CASSLGLAGTVEQYF	TGCGCCAGCAGCTTGGGACTAGCGGGAACGGTGGAGCAGTACTTC
TRBV4-1	.	TRBJ1-3	.	CASSQGGTAGNTIYF	TGCGCCAGCAGCCAAGGTGGAACCGCTGGAAACACCATATATTTT
TRBV5-4	.	TRBJ1-1	.	CASSGKVGNTEAFF	TGTGCCAGCAGCGGGAAGGTGGGGAACACTGAAGCTTTCTTT
TRBV19	.	TRBJ1-2	TRBD1	CASSMGTEDTF	TGTGCCAGTAGTATGGGGACAGAAGACACCTTC
TRBV5-5	.	TRBJ1-2	TRBD1	CASIRTTGAPYGYTF	TGTGCCAGCATCCGGACGACAGGGGCTCCCTATGGCTACACCTTC
TRBV27	once	TRBJ2-1	.	CASSLPDRINYNEQFF	TGTGCCAGCAGTTTACCCGACAGGATCAACTACAATGAGCAGTTCTTC
TRBV7-6	.	TRBJ1-1	TRBD1	CASSLTGGAVDAFF	TGTGCCAGCAGCCTGACAGGGGGCGCGGTGGACGCTTTCTTT
TRBV6-1	once	TRBJ2-5	TRBD1	CASRGQIQETQYF	TGTGCCAGCAGGGGACAGATCCAAGAGACCCAGTACTTC
TRBV4-2	.	TRBJ1-2	.	CASTEGPYGYTF	TGTGCCAGCACCGAGGGACCCTATGGCTACACCTTC
TRBV18	once	TRBJ2-3	.	CASSPDSTDTQYF	TGTGCCAGCTCACCCGATTCCACAGATACGCAGTATTTT
TRBV25-1	.	TRBJ2-5	TRBD2	CASRKTSGGFQETQYF	TGTGCCAGCAGGAAAACTAGCGGGGGCTTCCAAGAGACCCAGTACTTC
TRBV19	.	TRBJ2-6	.	CASSALQGVLSGANVLTF	TGTGCCAGTAGTGCTCTTCAGGGCGTCCTCTCTGGGGCCAACGTCCTGACTTTC
TRBV20-1	.	TRBJ1-2	.	CSARDARGYTF	TGCAGTGCTAGAGATGCCAGGGGCTACACCTTC
TRBV7-9	.	TRBJ2-5	TRBD2	CAGSPLAGGQETQYF	TGTGCCGGCAGCCCCCTAGCGGGAGGGCAAGAGACCCAGTACTTC
TRBV7-9	.	TRBJ1-2	TRBD1	CASSLARYRGGYGYTF	TGTGCCAGCAGCTTAGCGAGGTACAGGGGTGGTTATGGCTACACCTTC
TRBV19	.	TRBJ2-7	.	CASSMEDRPWEQYF	TGTGCCAGTAGTATGGAGGACAGACCCTGGGAGCAGTACTTC
TRBV4-1	.	TRBJ2-5	.	CASSRFGGAINSPETQYF	TGCGCCAGCAGCCGATTTGGGGGAGCTATCAACAGTCCGGAGACCCAGTACTTC
TRBV5-1	.	TRBJ2-1	.	CASSLAVESHEQFF	TGCGCCAGCAGCTTGGCCGTAGAAAGCCATGAGCAGTTCTTC
TRBV11-1	.	TRBJ2-7	.	CASTRGQGSYEQYF	TGTGCCAGCACCCGGGGGCAGGGTTCCTACGAGCAGTACTTC
TRBV2	.	TRBJ2-3	.	CASSAPLGYTDTQYF	TGTGCCAGCAGTGCCCCTCTAGGTTACACAGATACGCAGTATTTT
TRBV5-1	.	TRBJ1-3	.	CASSPTAASGNTIYF	TGCGCCAGCAGCCCGACCGCAGCCTCTGGAAACACCATATATTTT
TRBV7-2	.	TRBJ2-5	.	CASNRGGTETQYF	TGTGCCAGCAATAGAGGGGGGACCGAGACCCAGTACTTC
TRBV5-6	.	TRBJ2-7	.	CASGRLTAVATYEQYF	TGTGCCAGCGGTCGATTGACAGCAGTAGCTACCTACGAGCAGTACTTC
TRBV30	.	TRBJ2-7	.	CAWSAPPRLSASYEQYF	TGTGCCTGGAGTGCCCCCCCCCGACTAAGCGCCTCCTACGAGCAGTACTTC
TRBV18	.	TRBJ2-7	.	CASSPDGHRSYEQYF	TGTGCCAGCTCACCAGATGGGCACCGCTCCTACGAGCAGTACTTC
TRBV18	.	TRBJ1-2	TRBD1	CASSPPGQGGYGYTF	TGTGCCAGCTCACCTCCGGGACAGGGGGGTTATGGCTACACCTTC
TRBV7-2	.	TRBJ2-5	.	CASSLLGRLTGLNQETQYF	TGTGCCAGCAGCTTGCTAGGTCGGCTGACAGGACTCAACCAAGAGACCCAGTACTTC
TRBV5-4	.	TRBJ2-7	.	CASSLGAGRPYEQYF	TGTGCCAGCAGCTTGGGGGCGGGGCGGCCCTACGAGCAGTACTTC
TRBV6-6	.	TRBJ2-7	.	CASTLTDSYEQYF	TGTGCCAGCACTTTGACAGATTCCTACGAGCAGTACTTC
TRBV19	.	TRBJ2-7	TRBD1	CASSFRTGGEQYF	TGTGCCAGTAGTTTCAGAACAGGGGGCGAGCAGTACTTC
TRBV5-1	.	TRBJ2-3	TRBD2	CASSLPLAGGPNTQYF	TGCGCCAGCAGCCTCCCCCTAGCGGGAGGACCAAATACGCAGTATTTT
TRBV7-2	.	TRBJ1-1	.	CASSLDGQTEAFF	TGTGCCAGCAGCTTAGATGGACAAACTGAAGCTTTCTTT
TRBV19	.	TRBJ2-5	TRBD1	CASSTGTGSGETQYF	TGTGCCAGTAGTACCGGGACAGGTTCGGGAGAGACCCAGTACTTC
TRBV10-3	.	TRBJ1-4	.	CAISEGQITKLFF	TGTGCCATCAGTGAGGGGCAGATAACAAAACTGTTTTTT
TRBV18	.	TRBJ1-4	.	CASSPSRLSDEKLFF	TGTGCCAGCTCACCATCCAGGCTCTCCGATGAAAAACTGTTTTTT
TRBV2	.	TRBJ1-1	.	CASSVGGAHTEAFF	TGTGCCAGCAGTGTGGGGGGGGCGCACACTGAAGCTTTCTTT
TRBV27	.	TRBJ1-6	.	CASSSPTGRGSYNSPLHF	TGTGCCAGCAGTTCTCCCACGGGCCGCGGCTCCTATAATTCACCCCTCCACTTT
TRBV15	.	TRBJ2-7	.	CATSRRPLGSEQYF	TGTGCCACCAGCAGACGACCCCTGGGCAGCGAGCAGTACTTC